These 5 T cell receptor beta chains were all obtained from the same sample, sequenced in a study of CD4+ T cells in melanoma. Here immunoSEQ multiplex PCR was the method, and the copy in TCRdb shows in-frame clones only, minus some. The table lists some 6,800 clones, roughly 47% of them singletons. The material sequenced was cells from a culture (not recorded whether cultured in vitro). Receptors were obtained from a human donor with melanoma.

This rearrangement joins TRBV4-2 to TRBJ2-3; D possibly corresponds to TRBD2 (6 bases). The CDR3 runs to 17 residues. With 5 bases removed from V and 0 bases from J, the gap between germline ends came to 18 bases. The germline V gene encodes CDR1 LGHNA and CDR2 YNFKEQ. The CDR3 coding sequence is TGTGCCAGCAGCTCGGGTGGGCGGGGCCTAAGCACAGATACGCAGTATTTT. Translation gives CASSSGGRGLSTDTQYF.

The V call is TRBV5-8, the J call TRBJ1-5, with TRBD1 matching over 7 bases. The germline V gene encodes CDR1 SGHTS and CDR2 YDEGEE. Losses at the gene ends were 0 bases for V and 6 bases for J; bases not matched to a gene: 6. This CDR3 has 15 amino acids. The CDR3 nucleotides read TGTGCCAGCAGCTTGGATGGACAGGTTGGTCAGCCCCAGCATTTT. Translation gives CASSLDGQVGQPQHF.

The V gene is TRBV5-1, the J gene TRBJ2-3, with TRBD2 matching over 9 bases. Losses at the gene ends were 5 bases for V and 0 bases for J; bases not matched to a gene: 1. Germline loops: CDR1 SGHRS, CDR2 YFSETQ. The CDR3 covers 14 residues. The CDR3 DNA follows: TGCGCCAGCAGGACTAGCGGAAGCACAGATACGCAGTATTTT. It encodes CASRTSGSTDTQYF.

In DNA, the CDR3 is TGTGCCAGCGAACTTCGGCCGGGGAGCAATCAGCCCCAGCATTTT. Encoded protein: CASELRPGSNQPQHF. The rearrangement joins TRBV21-1 to TRBJ1-5. TRBV21-1 is deemed a pseudogene. The CDR3 contains 15 residues.

J is TRBJ2-5 and V is TRBV19; tentative D call: TRBD2 (7 bases). Trimming took 8 bases from V and 5 from J, leaving 15 bases between them. This CDR3 comprises 13 residues. Germline V gene data show CDR1 as LNHDA and CDR2 as SQIVND (reference sequence). The CDR3 spells CASRGAWSETQYF. The CDR3 nucleotides read TGTGCCAGTCGGGGGGCTTGGTCGGAGACCCAGTACTTC.